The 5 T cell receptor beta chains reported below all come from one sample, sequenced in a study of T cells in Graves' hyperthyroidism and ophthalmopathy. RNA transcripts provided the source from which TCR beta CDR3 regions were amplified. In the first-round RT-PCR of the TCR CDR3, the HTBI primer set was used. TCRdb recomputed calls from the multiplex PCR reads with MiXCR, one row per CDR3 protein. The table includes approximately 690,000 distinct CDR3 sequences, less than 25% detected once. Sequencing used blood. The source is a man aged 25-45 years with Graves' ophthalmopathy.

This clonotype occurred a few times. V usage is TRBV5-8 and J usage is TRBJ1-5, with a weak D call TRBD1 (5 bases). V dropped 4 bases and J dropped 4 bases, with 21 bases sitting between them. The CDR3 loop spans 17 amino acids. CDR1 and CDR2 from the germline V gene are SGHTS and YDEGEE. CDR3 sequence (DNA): TGTGCCAGCAGCCTAGGGGCAGGATACACATCTAATCAGCCCCAGCATTTT. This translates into CASSLGAGYTSNQPQHF.

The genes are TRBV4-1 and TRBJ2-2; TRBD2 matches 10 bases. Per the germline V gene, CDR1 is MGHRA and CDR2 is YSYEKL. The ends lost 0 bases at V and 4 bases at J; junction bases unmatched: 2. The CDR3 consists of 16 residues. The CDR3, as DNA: TGCGCCAGCAGCCAAGAAAGACTAGCGGGCACCGGGGAGCTGTTTTTT. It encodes CASSQERLAGTGELFF.

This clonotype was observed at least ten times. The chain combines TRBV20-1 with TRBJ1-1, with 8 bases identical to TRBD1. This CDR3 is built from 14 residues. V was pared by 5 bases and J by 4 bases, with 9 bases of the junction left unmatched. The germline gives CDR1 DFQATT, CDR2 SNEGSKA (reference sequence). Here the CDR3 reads CSAQLGQGGTEAFF. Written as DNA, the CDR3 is TGCAGTGCTCAATTAGGACAGGGAGGCACTGAAGCTTTCTTT.

The CDR3 here is CASSSGSGRPTYNEQFF. DNA of the CDR3: TGTGCCAGTAGTTCGGGGAGCGGGAGGCCGACCTACAATGAGCAGTTCTTC. V gene TRBV19 combines with J gene TRBJ2-1; 9 positions match TRBD2. CDR3 length: 17 amino acids. After removal of 5 bases from V and 2 bases from J, the junction contained 10 bases not matched to a gene. The germline V gene has CDR1 LNHDA and CDR2 SQIVND (reference sequence).

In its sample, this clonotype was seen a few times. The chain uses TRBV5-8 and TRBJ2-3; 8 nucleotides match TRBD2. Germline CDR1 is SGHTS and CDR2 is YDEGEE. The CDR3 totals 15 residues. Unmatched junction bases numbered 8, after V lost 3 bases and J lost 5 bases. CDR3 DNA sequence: TGTGCCAGCAGCTCCTCGGGAGGGCTCGAAGATACGCAGTATTTT. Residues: CASSSSGGLEDTQYF.